What follows are 17 T cell receptor beta chains derived from one specimen sequenced in a study of ipilimumab plus nivolumab after autologous stem cell transplantation. Generated by immunoSEQ multiplex PCR, the TCRdb table keeps only in-frame clones and is missing some. The table lists about 20,000 clones, over 70% of them singletons. Sample: PBMCs, taken in a trial of ipilimumab plus nivolumab as post-transplant consolidation. The receptors originated from a male donor with diffuse large B-cell lymphoma.

This clone was found once. V usage is TRBV2 and J usage is TRBJ1-1; 9 bases fit TRBD1. CDR3 length: 13 amino acids. After removal of 6 bases from V and 4 bases from J, the junction contained 3 bases not matched to a gene. Looked up from germline, CDR1 is SNHLY and CDR2 is FYNNEI. For the CDR3, the DNA is TGTGCCAGCAGCTACAGGGGGCTCACTGAAGCTTTCTTT. Amino acid sequence: CASSYRGLTEAFF.

The J gene is TRBJ1-3, the V gene TRBV9; unclear D gene. V lost 0 bases and J 3 bases, leaving 10 bases between the germline ends. This CDR3 comprises 15 residues. The germline V gene has CDR1 SGDLS and CDR2 YYNGEE. The CDR3 sequence is CASSVAPAGGNTIYF. DNA of the CDR3: TGTGCCAGCAGCGTAGCCCCAGCCGGTGGAAACACCATATATTTT.

J is TRBJ2-1 and V is TRBV4-3; 9 nucleotides align to TRBD2. CDR3 length equals 16 residues. CDR1 is LGHNA and CDR2 is YSLEER in the germline V gene. Unmatched junction bases numbered 8, after V lost 4 bases and J lost 4 bases. DNA for the CDR3: TGCGCCAGCAGCCGGCAGTTAGCGGGGGTGTACAATGAGCAGTTCTTC. It encodes CASSRQLAGVYNEQFF.

The CDR3 loop reads CASSLSDYSNQPQHF. CDR3 bases: TGTGCCAGCAGCTTGTCGGACTACAGCAATCAGCCCCAGCATTTT. V usage is TRBV5-5 and J usage is TRBJ1-5; D not certain. The germline CDR1 and CDR2 sequences are SGHKS and YYEKEE (reference sequence). Trimming shortened V by 1 base and J by 1 base, and 9 bases separated the two germline ends. This CDR3 has 15 residues.

This chain joins TRBV6-1 and TRBJ2-7; D is tentatively TRBD1 or TRBD2 (5 bases each). The germline V gene has CDR1 MNHNS and CDR2 SASEGT. V was pared by 1 base and J by 3 bases, with 13 bases between. The CDR3 totals 15 residues. The CDR3 DNA follows: TGTGCCAGCAGTGAAGGGATCGGGGACCTCTACGAGCAGTACTTC. Its protein product is CASSEGIGDLYEQYF.

The J gene is TRBJ1-4, the V gene TRBV2; 8 bases map to TRBD1. There are 13 residues in the CDR3. Germline V gene lookup returns CDR1 SNHLY and CDR2 FYNNEI. Unmatched junction bases numbered 13, after V lost 6 bases and J lost 16 bases. CDR3 in amino acids: CASRGPASTGEFF. The CDR3 nucleotides are TGTGCCAGCAGGGGACCAGCCTCGACAGGGGAGTTTTTT.

The chain couples TRBV18 to TRBJ2-7, with D possibly being TRBD1 or TRBD2 (6 bases each). Germline values: CDR1 KGHSH, CDR2 LQKENI. Trimming cost V 3 bases and J 5 bases, with 17 bases left between them. The CDR3 length is 15 residues. CDR3 amino acids: CASSPLGGSLDEQYF. DNA of the CDR3: TGTGCCAGCTCACCCCTCGGGGGCTCATTGGACGAGCAGTACTTC. Full variable domain (missing parts from reference TRBV18 and TRBJ2-7): NAGVMQNPRHLVRRRGQEARLRCSPMKGHSHVYWYRQLPEEGLKFMVYLQKENIIDESGMPKERFSAEFPKEGPSILRIQQVVRGDSAAYFCASSPLGGSLDEQYFGPGTRLTVT.

The DNA of the CDR3 is TGTGACAGGGGGAATGAAAAACTGTTTTTT. It yields the protein CDRGNEKLFF. J is TRBJ1-4 and V is TRBV10-3; TRBD1 agrees at 8 bases. CDR1 is ENHRY and CDR2 is SYGVKD in the germline V gene. The CDR3 is made up of 10 amino acids.

The rearrangement links TRBV19 to TRBJ2-2; 11 bases map to TRBD1. Losses at the gene ends were 7 bases for V and 1 base for J; bases not matched to a gene: 11. From germline, CDR1 is LNHDA and CDR2 SQIVND (reference sequence). The CDR3 consists of 18 residues. CDR3 protein: CASKARTGGAGNTGELFF. Written as DNA, the CDR3 is TGTGCCAGTAAGGCCCGGACAGGGGGCGCCGGGAACACCGGGGAGCTGTTTTTT.

The rearrangement joins TRBV5-6 to TRBJ1-5; TRBD1 might be the D (5 bases). V was pared by 0 bases and J by 1 base, with 5 bases between. Germline CDR1 reads SGHDT; CDR2 reads YYEEEE. The length of the CDR3 is 14 residues. The CDR3 DNA follows: TGTGCCAGCAGCTTGGGGGGGAGCAATCAGCCCCAGCATTTT. Its translation is CASSLGGSNQPQHF.

The table lists this clone with a count of one. The chain couples TRBV6-8 to TRBJ2-7; D is unresolved. The V end was cut by 2 bases, the J end by 0 bases, with 11 bases between. The germline CDR1 and CDR2 sequences are MNHGY and SAAAGT. This CDR3 region has 15 residues. The CDR3 DNA reads TGTGCCAGCAGTTACCCCACAGTCACCTCCTACGAGCAGTACTTC. As protein: CASSYPTVTSYEQYF.

The chain recombines TRBV2 with TRBJ2-2, with TRBD1 matching over 9 bases. Trimming at V came to 9 bases and at J to 1 base, leaving 3 bases not matched to a gene. Germline-derived CDR1 and CDR2 are SNHLY and FYNNEI. The CDR3 consists of 14 residues. The DNA for the CDR3 is TGTGCCAGTAGGACAGGGGAGAACACCGGGGAGCTGTTTTTT. Amino acids: CASRTGENTGELFF.

The gene calls are TRBV6-6 and TRBJ1-1; 7 nucleotides match TRBD1. Germline V gene sequence: CDR1 MNHNY, CDR2 SVGAGI (reference sequence). J was trimmed by 1 base and V by 6 bases; bases with no gene match: 2. The CDR3 consists of 13 residues. The CDR3 loop is CASRTGENTEAFF. CDR3 DNA: TGTGCCAGCAGAACAGGGGAGAACACTGAAGCTTTCTTT.

The chain employs TRBV29-1 and TRBJ1-1; 7 nucleotides agree with TRBD1. V lost 7 bases, J lost 3 bases, and 5 bases stayed unmatched. CDR3 length: 12 amino acids. Germline CDR1 reads SQVTM; CDR2 reads ANQGSEA. The CDR3 reads CSATTGDTEAFF. In DNA, the CDR3 is TGCAGCGCAACTACAGGGGACACTGAAGCTTTCTTT.

The V gene is TRBV4-3, the J gene TRBJ1-2; D is uncertain. V was shortened by 1 base and J by 2 bases, with 11 bases between the two germline ends. The CDR3 extends over 15 amino acids. Germline V gene data show CDR1 as LGHNA and CDR2 as YSLEER. CDR3 residues: CASSQGWAENYGYTF. The CDR3 region has the DNA TGCGCCAGCAGCCAAGGGTGGGCAGAAAACTATGGCTACACCTTC.

The chain is built from TRBV13 and TRBJ2-1; TRBD1 agrees at 8 bases. V shed 5 bases, J shed 8 bases, and the junction held 14 bases outside the gene matches. Germline assignment: CDR1 PRHDT and CDR2 FYEKMQ (reference sequence). The CDR3 has 16 residues. This CDR3 is CASSPPTGGKDYEQFF. The CDR3 DNA sequence: TGTGCCAGCAGCCCCCCTACAGGGGGGAAAGACTATGAGCAGTTCTTC.

The CDR3 loop is CASSPSQGGIEQYF. DNA for the CDR3: TGCGCCAGCAGCCCCTCACAGGGGGGTATCGAGCAGTACTTC. The chain combines TRBV5-1 with TRBJ2-7; TRBD1 matches at 8 bases. CDR3 size: 14 residues. CDR1 is SGHRS, CDR2 YFSETQ, per germline. After removal of 4 bases from V and 6 bases from J, the junction contained 9 bases not matched to a gene. The whole variable domain, filled in from reference TRBV5-1 and TRBJ2-7, reads KAGVTQTPRYLIKTRGQQVTLSCSPISGHRSVSWYQQTPGQGLQFLFEYFSETQRNKGNFPGRFSGRQFSNSRSEMNVSTLELGDSALYLCASSPSQGGIEQYFGPGTRLTVT.